This TCR beta chain emerged from a study of human T cells and chemical hapten exposure. Germline-derived CDR1 and CDR2 are SNHLY and FYNNEI. The CDR3 covers 15 residues. V dropped 2 bases and J dropped 5; count of bases not matched to a gene: 4. Overall study findings and caveats: All donors were alopecia patients, so their immunity may differ from that of healthy people. Patch test score rose with PT1 expanded TCR count, significant at thresholds 8, 16 and 32, not 4.

As to this clonotype: What it binds is unknown.

This sample's time point: patch test 2, 6 weeks after DPC sensitization. Treatment denoted: therapeutic diphenylcyclopropenone sensitization with weekly scalp DPC. A single record per CDR3 protein comes from TCRdb applying MiXCR to the RACE reads. The data contain tens of thousands of distinct CDR3 sequences, about 9% of them seen just once; the ten biggest clones take up around 3.3%. The sample in question was whole blood, obtained in connection with sensitization to the hapten diphenylcyclopropenone (DPC). The TCR comes from a woman between 45 and 65 years old with alopecia areata. Some clones in this sample may be carry-over from other donors' samples. The J gene is TRBJ2-3, the V gene TRBV2, with 10 positions matching TRBD2. The CDR3: CASSEKRGGQDTQYF. CDR3 bases: TGTGCCAGCAGTGAAAAGCGGGGGGGCCAAGATACGCAGTATTTT.